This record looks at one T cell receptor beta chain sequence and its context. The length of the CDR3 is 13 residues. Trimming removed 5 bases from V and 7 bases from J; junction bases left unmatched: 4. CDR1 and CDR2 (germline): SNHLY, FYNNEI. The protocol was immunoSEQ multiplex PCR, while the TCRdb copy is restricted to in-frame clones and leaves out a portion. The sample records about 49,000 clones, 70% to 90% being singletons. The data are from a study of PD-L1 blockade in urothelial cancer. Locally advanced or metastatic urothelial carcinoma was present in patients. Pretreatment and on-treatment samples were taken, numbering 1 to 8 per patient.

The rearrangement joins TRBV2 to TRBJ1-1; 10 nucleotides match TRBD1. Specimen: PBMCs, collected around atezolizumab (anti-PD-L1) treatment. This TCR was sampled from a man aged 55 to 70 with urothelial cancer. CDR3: CASSRQGAYEAFF. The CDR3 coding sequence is TGTGCCAGCAGTAGACAGGGGGCGTATGAAGCTTTCTTT. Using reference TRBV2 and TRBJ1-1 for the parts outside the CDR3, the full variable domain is EPEVTQTPSHQVTQMGQEVILRCVPISNHLYFYWYRQILGQKVEFLVSFYNNEISEKSEIFDDQFSVERPDGSNFTLKIRSTKLEDSAMYFCASSRQGAYEAFFGQGTRLTVV.